The subject of this entry is one T cell receptor (beta chain). In the authors' methods: Researchers report that nucleated cell counts were estimated from reference gene primer amplification. Generated by immunoSEQ multiplex PCR, the TCRdb table keeps only in-frame clones and is missing some. The DNA was the basis for D and trimming; V, J and clone size are from that table. The table includes about 35,000 clones, approximately 85% detected once. This sample stems from a study of blood T cell repertoires in COVID-19. Study summary: Some COVID-19 samples were acute and others convalescent; all came from the United States, Italy and Spain. Sample material is recorded as cDNA or gDNA derived from T cells, B-cell-depleted T cells, or PBMCs.

The CDR3 consists of 14 residues. The V gene lost 4 bases and the J gene lost 5 bases, with 14 bases spanning the gap. Germline loops: CDR1 SGHNT, CDR2 YYREEE (reference sequence). This receptor was obtained from a man aged 60-69 years with active or convalescent COVID-19. J is TRBJ2-3 and V is TRBV5-4, with unresolved D. Sequenced: peripheral blood. CDR3 bases: TGTGCCAGCAGCCACTTAGTCTCGGGAGATACGCAGTATTTT. This sequence encodes CASSHLVSGDTQYF.